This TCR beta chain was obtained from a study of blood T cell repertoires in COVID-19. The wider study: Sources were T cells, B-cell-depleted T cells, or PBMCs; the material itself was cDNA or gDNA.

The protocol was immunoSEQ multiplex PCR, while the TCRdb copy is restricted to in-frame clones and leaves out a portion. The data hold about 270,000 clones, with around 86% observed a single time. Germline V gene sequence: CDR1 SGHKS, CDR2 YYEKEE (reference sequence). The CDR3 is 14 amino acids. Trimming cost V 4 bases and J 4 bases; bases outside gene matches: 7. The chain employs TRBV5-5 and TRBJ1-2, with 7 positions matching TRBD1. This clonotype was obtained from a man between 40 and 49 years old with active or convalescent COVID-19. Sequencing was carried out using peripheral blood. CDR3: CASSNRGPFYGYTF. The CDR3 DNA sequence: TGTGCCAGCAGCAACAGGGGCCCCTTCTATGGCTACACCTTC.